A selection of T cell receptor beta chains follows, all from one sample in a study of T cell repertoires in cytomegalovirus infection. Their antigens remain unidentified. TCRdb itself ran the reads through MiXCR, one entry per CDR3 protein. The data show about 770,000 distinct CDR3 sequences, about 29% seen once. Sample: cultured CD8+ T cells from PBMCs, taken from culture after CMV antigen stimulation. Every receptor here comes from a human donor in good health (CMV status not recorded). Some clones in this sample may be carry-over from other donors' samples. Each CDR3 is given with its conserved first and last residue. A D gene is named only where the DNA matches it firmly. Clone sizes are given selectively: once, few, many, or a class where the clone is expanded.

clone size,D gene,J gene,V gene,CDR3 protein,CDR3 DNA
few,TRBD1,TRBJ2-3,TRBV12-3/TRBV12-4,CASSSHGTASTDTQYF,TGTGCCAGCAGTTCCCATGGGACAGCTAGCACAGATACGCAGTATTTT
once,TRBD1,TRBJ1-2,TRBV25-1,CASSEPDRGGYTF,TGTGCCAGCAGTGAACCGGACAGGGGTGGCTACACCTTC
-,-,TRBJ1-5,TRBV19,CASTTYSLPNQPQHF,TGTGCCAGTACCACATACTCCCTTCCCAATCAGCCCCAGCATTTT
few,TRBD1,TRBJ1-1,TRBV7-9,CASSLAGQGVTEAFF,TGTGCCAGCAGCTTAGCGGGACAGGGGGTCACTGAAGCTTTCTTT
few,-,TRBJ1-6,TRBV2,CASSPLGGDSPLHF,TGTGCCAGCAGTCCCTTGGGGGGTGACTCACCCCTCCACTTT
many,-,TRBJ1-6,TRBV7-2,CASSLAGPTGASPLHF,TGTGCCAGCAGCTTAGCTGGTCCAACCGGAGCTTCACCCCTCCACTTT
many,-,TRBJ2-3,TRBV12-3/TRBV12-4,CASSFYAGSVNTQYF,TGTGCCAGCAGTTTCTACGCGGGGTCCGTGAATACGCAGTATTTT
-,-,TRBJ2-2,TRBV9,CASSGSDTGELFF,TGTGCCAGCAGCGGCAGTGACACCGGGGAGCTGTTTTTT
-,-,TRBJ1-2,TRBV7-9,CASSLQPRTDYGYTF,TGTGCCAGCAGCTTACAGCCTAGGACGGACTATGGCTACACCTTC
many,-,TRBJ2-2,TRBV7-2,CASRGGTLFPPGELFF,TGTGCCAGCAGGGGCGGGACATTGTTTCCGCCCGGGGAGCTGTTTTTT
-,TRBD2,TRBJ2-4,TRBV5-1,CASSRSGTSGGAKNIQYF,TGCGCCAGCAGCAGGTCCGGGACTAGCGGGGGAGCCAAAAACATTCAGTACTTC
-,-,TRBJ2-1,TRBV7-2,CASSPLGGITIEQFF,TGTGCCAGCAGCCCACTGGGGGGAATTACAATCGAGCAGTTCTTC
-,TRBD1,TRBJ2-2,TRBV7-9,CASTLEGQGAGRTGELFF,TGTGCCAGCACACTCGAGGGACAGGGGGCTGGACGGACCGGGGAGCTGTTTTTT
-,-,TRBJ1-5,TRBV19,CASSWSGSGNQPQHF,TGTGCCAGTAGTTGGAGCGGGTCAGGGAATCAGCCCCAGCATTTT
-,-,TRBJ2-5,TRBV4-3,CASSQDWAGVMETQYF,TGCGCCAGCAGCCAAGACTGGGCAGGGGTAATGGAGACCCAGTACTTC
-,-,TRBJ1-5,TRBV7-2,CASSSTHGDDSNQPQHF,TGTGCCAGCAGCTCCACTCACGGAGATGATAGCAATCAGCCCCAGCATTTT
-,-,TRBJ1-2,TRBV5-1,CASSLEGDPGYPYGYTF,TGCGCCAGCAGCTTGGAAGGTGATCCGGGGTACCCCTATGGCTACACCTTC
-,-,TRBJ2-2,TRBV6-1,CASSTWDTQSTGELFF,TGTGCCAGCAGTACATGGGACACCCAGTCCACCGGGGAGCTGTTTTTT
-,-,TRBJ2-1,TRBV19,CASSTPSVEQFF,TGTGCCAGTAGTACCCCTAGCGTTGAGCAGTTCTTC
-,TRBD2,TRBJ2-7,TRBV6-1,CASSDSGGAYEQYF,TGTGCCAGCAGTGACAGCGGGGGGGCCTACGAGCAGTACTTC
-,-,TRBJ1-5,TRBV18,CASSPGGSTPVSNQPQHF,TGTGCCAGCTCACCAGGAGGTTCGACCCCCGTTAGCAATCAGCCCCAGCATTTT
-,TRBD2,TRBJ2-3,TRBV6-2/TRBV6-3,CASTTPRGLAGGRDTQYF,TGTGCCAGCACCACCCCCCGAGGACTAGCGGGGGGACGGGATACGCAGTATTTT
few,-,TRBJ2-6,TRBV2,CAVFKTGANVLTF,TGTGCCGTCTTTAAGACTGGGGCCAACGTCCTGACTTTC
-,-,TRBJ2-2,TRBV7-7,CASSPQSLPTGELFF,TGTGCTAGCAGCCCCCAGTCACTTCCCACCGGGGAGCTGTTTTTT